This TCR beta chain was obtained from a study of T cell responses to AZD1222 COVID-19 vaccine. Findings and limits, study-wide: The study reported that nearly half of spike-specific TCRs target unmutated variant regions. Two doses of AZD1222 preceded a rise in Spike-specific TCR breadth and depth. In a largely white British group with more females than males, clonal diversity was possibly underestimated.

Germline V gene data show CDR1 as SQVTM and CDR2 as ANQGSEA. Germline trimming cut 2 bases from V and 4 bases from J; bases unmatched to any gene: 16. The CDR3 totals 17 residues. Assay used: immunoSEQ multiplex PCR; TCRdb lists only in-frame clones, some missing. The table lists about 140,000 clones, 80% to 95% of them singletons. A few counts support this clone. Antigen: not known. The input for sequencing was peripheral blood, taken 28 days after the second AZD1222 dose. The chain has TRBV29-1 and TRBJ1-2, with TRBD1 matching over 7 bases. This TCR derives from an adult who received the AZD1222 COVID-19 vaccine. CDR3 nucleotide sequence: TGCAGCGTTGAAAGCTGGAGGGACAGCCAATCTCCCTATGGCTACACCTTC. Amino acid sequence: CSVESWRDSQSPYGYTF. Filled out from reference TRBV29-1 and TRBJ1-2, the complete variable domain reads SAVISQKPSRDICQRGTSLTIQCQVDSQVTMMFWYRQQPGQSLTLIATANQGSEATYESGFVIDKFPISRPNLTFSTLTVSNMSPEDSSIYLCSVESWRDSQSPYGYTFGSGTRLTVV.